This T cell receptor (beta chain) derives from a study of control samples from healthy donors and cancer patients (dated by TCRdb to the early 2020s). Trimming at the junction amounts to 4 bases on V and 4 bases on J, and the germline ends lie 7 bases apart. CDR1 and CDR2, per the germline V gene, are MDHEN and SYDVKM. The CDR3 numbers 12 residues from cysteine through phenylalanine. The retained sequence is limited to the CDR3, 36 bases, with the frame set at the first base. The library came from the immunoSEQ multiplex PCR assay. This is the immuneACCESS table as TCRdb keeps it, with only in-frame sequences that have V and J called. A part of the clones is gone; compared with another copy, unresolved V genes explain less than half, and the rest is unexplained. The sample table contains about 170,000 clones; only one count was recorded for about 90% of them. The ten most abundant clones make up 12% of the sample.

Concerning this clone: Its binding antigen is unknown. Within one base of it there is no much larger clone, and no base qualities were kept.

The TCR comes from a man younger than 45 in good health. Source material: blood. Recombination connected TRBV28 to TRBJ1-2; confidence is insufficient to name the D gene. The CDR3 loop reads CASSSNAYGYTF. The nucleotides read TGTGCCAGCAGTTCGAATGCCTATGGCTACACCTTC.